Listed here are 21 T cell receptor beta chains from one sample, sequenced in a study of shared clonotypes between healthy human individuals. The data were produced by immunoSEQ multiplex PCR, yet TCRdb's version contains in-frame clones alone and is incomplete. The sample includes roughly 2.6 million clones, about 92% of them seen just once. Input material: naive CD4+ T cells sorted from blood. Documented subset: CD45RA+ positively selected. These receptors all stem from a man younger than 35 in good health.

CDR3 coding DNA: TGTGCCAGCAGTTTATCAGGGGCGGTTGGAAACACCATATATTTT. It is translated as CASSLSGAVGNTIYF. V is TRBV28 and J is TRBJ1-3, with D tentatively TRBD1 (6 bases). The ends were cut back, 1 base at V and 3 bases at J, with 10 bases in the middle. The CDR3 length is 15 residues. The germline V gene encodes CDR1 MDHEN and CDR2 SYDVKM.

This clone was observed once. The genes are TRBV2 and TRBJ2-7, with D unclear. The CDR3 consists of 11 residues. Germline V gene data show CDR1 as SNHLY and CDR2 as FYNNEI. V was cut by 5 bases and J by 2 bases, with 4 bases left in between. The CDR3 spells CASSRPYEQYF. CDR3 DNA sequence: TGTGCCAGCAGTCGTCCCTACGAGCAGTACTTC. The full variable domain, with the rest looked up from reference TRBV2 and TRBJ2-7, is EPEVTQTPSHQVTQMGQEVILRCVPISNHLYFYWYRQILGQKVEFLVSFYNNEISEKSEIFDDQFSVERPDGSNFTLKIRSTKLEDSAMYFCASSRPYEQYFGPGTRLTVT.

The chain combines TRBV13 with TRBJ1-3; a weak D match, TRBD1 (5 bases). The CDR3 contains 14 residues. The germline CDR1 and CDR2 sequences are PRHDT and FYEKMQ (reference sequence). Trimming left V 5 bases short and J 3 bases short, with 11 bases between. In DNA form, the CDR3 reads TGTGCCAGCAGCACTCCCGGGGGTGGAAACACCATATATTTT. Its protein is CASSTPGGGNTIYF.

This chain uses TRBV14 with TRBJ2-1; TRBD1 might be the D (5 bases). This CDR3 comprises 15 residues. In germline, CDR1 is SGHDN, CDR2 FVKESK. Trimming removed 0 bases from V and 12 bases from J, with 18 bases in between. CDR3 sequence (DNA): TGTGCCAGCAGCCAAGAAGTACAGGTGGGGCGAGGGCAGTTCTTC. Translated: CASSQEVQVGRGQFF.

The chain links TRBV25-1 to TRBJ2-1; 9 bases align to TRBD2. This CDR3 comprises 15 residues. Germline assignment: CDR1 MGHDK and CDR2 SYGVNS. Losses at the gene ends were 4 bases for V and 5 bases for J; bases not matched to a gene: 6. This CDR3 is CASSVAGGPHNEQFF. The CDR3 region has the DNA TGTGCCAGCAGTGTGGCGGGGGGGCCACACAATGAGCAGTTCTTC.

This sequence joins TRBV28 and TRBJ2-2, with D maybe TRBD2 (6 bases). Germline V lookup: CDR1 MDHEN, CDR2 SYDVKM. The CDR3 totals 17 residues. The germline V and J ends were trimmed by 1 base and 4 bases, with 16 bases remaining between them. As DNA, the CDR3 is TGTGCCAGCAGTTTATACCCTGGCGGAGGGAGCACCGGGGAGCTGTTTTTT. This sequence encodes CASSLYPGGGSTGELFF.

The chain carries TRBV19 and TRBJ2-5, with 10 bases that match TRBD1. V gave up 5 bases and J gave up 5 bases; unmatched junction bases: 5. The CDR3 extends over 14 amino acids. CDR1 is LNHDA and CDR2 is SQIVND in the germline V gene (reference sequence). CDR3 DNA sequence: TGTGCCAGTAGTCCGTTGGGACAGGGGGAGACCCAGTACTTC. This translates into CASSPLGQGETQYF.

The CDR3 sequence: CASSLRAGGPYNEQFF. CDR3 nucleotides: TGTGCCAGCAGTTTGAGAGCGGGGGGCCCTTACAATGAGCAGTTCTTC. The chain couples TRBV28 to TRBJ2-1; TRBD2 aligns across 9 bases. The CDR3 consists of 16 residues. Germline V gene data show CDR1 as MDHEN and CDR2 as SYDVKM. The junction had 7 bases not matched to a gene; V was cut back by 3 bases and J by 4 bases.

Concerning this clone: The same CDR3 also results from other DNA sequences found in this sample. This chain connects TRBV10-3 to TRBJ1-1; D may be TRBD1 (5 bases). This CDR3 is built from 13 residues. Looked up from germline, CDR1 is ENHRY and CDR2 is SYGVKD. V was shortened by 4 bases and J by 0 bases, with 6 bases between the two germline ends. CDR3 amino acids: CAISGQLNTEAFF. CDR3 nucleotides: TGTGCCATCAGTGGACAGCTGAACACTGAAGCTTTCTTT.

The chain employs TRBV7-9 and TRBJ2-3, with D perhaps matching TRBD2 (5 bases). Germline V gene sequence: CDR1 SEHNR, CDR2 FQNEAQ (reference sequence). This CDR3 has 13 amino acids. V gave up 5 bases and J gave up 2 bases, with 8 bases separating them. The DNA for the CDR3 is TGTGCCAGCAGCACGGACTTCACAGATACGCAGTATTTT. It codes for CASSTDFTDTQYF.

This clone appeared a single time. The gene calls are TRBV6-5 and TRBJ1-2; 9 bases are shared with TRBD1. CDR1 is MNHEY, CDR2 SVGAGI, per germline. This CDR3 comprises 14 residues. V lost 6 bases to trimming and J lost 3 bases; unmatched junction nucleotides: 5. This chain's CDR3 is CASRGQGTYYGYTF. The DNA for the CDR3 is TGTGCCAGCAGGGGACAGGGCACATACTATGGCTACACCTTC.

The rearrangement uses TRBV11-3 and TRBJ1-5, with TRBD1 matching 8 bases. The germline V gene encodes CDR1 SGHNT and CDR2 YENEEA. This CDR3 region has 18 residues. The J segment lost 2 bases and the V segment lost 1 base, leaving 10 bases of the junction unmatched. The CDR3 region is CASSLGQGILIGNQPQHF. In nucleotides, the CDR3 is TGTGCCAGCAGCTTAGGACAGGGGATACTTATTGGCAATCAGCCCCAGCATTTT. The variable domain in full, with the rest retrieved from reference TRBV11-3 and TRBJ1-5, is EAGVVQSPRYKIIEKKQPVAFWCNPISGHNTLYWYLQNLGQGPELLIRYENEEAVDDSQLPKDRFSAERLKGVDSTLKIQPAELGDSAVYLCASSLGQGILIGNQPQHFGDGTRLSIL.

The chain has TRBV9 and TRBJ2-5, with 14 bases identical to TRBD2. Germline V gene data show CDR1 as SGDLS and CDR2 as YYNGEE. Germline trimming cut 4 bases from V and 5 bases from J; bases unmatched to any gene: 7. This CDR3 spans 16 amino acids. This chain's CDR3 is CASSTGTSGSWETQYF. The DNA for the CDR3 is TGTGCCAGCAGCACCGGGACTAGCGGGAGCTGGGAGACCCAGTACTTC.

The chain uses TRBV18 and TRBJ1-1, with no clear D. The germline V gene encodes CDR1 KGHSH and CDR2 LQKENI. Trimming shortened V by 2 bases and J by 4 bases, and 5 bases separated the two germline ends. CDR3 length equals 12 residues. The CDR3, as DNA: TGTGCCAGCTCACCAGACCCCACTGAAGCTTTCTTT. The encoded protein is CASSPDPTEAFF.

The rearrangement uses TRBV28 and TRBJ1-1; 8 positions match TRBD1. The ends lost 5 bases at V and 11 bases at J; junction bases unmatched: 7. CDR1 and CDR2 from the germline V gene are MDHEN and SYDVKM. This CDR3 is 12 amino acids long. The CDR3 DNA reads as TGTGCCAGCAGTATACTGGACAGGGACGCTTTCTTT. Protein: CASSILDRDAFF.

The chain is built from TRBV19 and TRBJ1-5; 11 bases match TRBD1. The ends lost 5 bases at V and 6 bases at J; junction bases unmatched: 6. Germline V gene data show CDR1 as LNHDA and CDR2 as SQIVND (reference sequence). CDR3 length: 15 amino acids. CDR3 nucleotides: TGTGCCAGTAGTGTGGACAGGGGGCCAAGTCAGCCCCAGCATTTT. Amino acids: CASSVDRGPSQPQHF.

The rearrangement uses TRBV4-2 and TRBJ2-1; 12 nucleotides align to TRBD2. CDR1 and CDR2 from the germline V gene are LGHNA and YNFKEQ. The CDR3 has 18 residues. The junction had 5 bases not matched to a gene; V was cut back by 0 bases and J by 2 bases. CDR3 amino acids: CASSQDPSGGAAYNEQFF. The CDR3 bases are TGTGCCAGCAGCCAAGACCCTAGCGGGGGGGCGGCCTACAATGAGCAGTTCTTC.

The chain combines TRBV18 with TRBJ2-1; TRBD2 aligns across 9 bases. This CDR3 region has 17 residues. Losses at the gene ends were 3 bases for V and 0 bases for J; bases not matched to a gene: 6. Germline V gene lookup returns CDR1 KGHSH and CDR2 LQKENI. The CDR3 coding sequence is TGTGCCAGCTCACCGCCAATTAGCGGGAGCTCCTACAATGAGCAGTTCTTC. This sequence encodes CASSPPISGSSYNEQFF. Using reference TRBV18 and TRBJ2-1 for the parts outside the CDR3, the full variable domain is NAGVMQNPRHLVRRRGQEARLRCSPMKGHSHVYWYRQLPEEGLKFMVYLQKENIIDESGMPKERFSAEFPKEGPSILRIQQVVRGDSAAYFCASSPPISGSSYNEQFFGPGTRLTVL.

The V gene is TRBV21-1, the J gene TRBJ2-3; the D call in the table, TRBD1, was not verified against the DNA. TRBV21-1 is classified as a pseudogene. This CDR3 region has 15 residues. The CDR3 coding sequence is TGTGCCAGCAGCACGACGGACAGGGCGGCAGATACGCAGTATTTT. This codes for CASSTTDRAADTQYF.

The CDR3 sequence is CASSLGAAGQTRTDTQYF. As DNA, the CDR3 is TGTGCCAGCAGCTTGGGGGCTGCGGGACAGACTCGCACAGATACGCAGTATTTT. The chain has TRBV5-4 and TRBJ2-3, with D tentatively TRBD1 (7 bases). Per the germline V gene, CDR1 is SGHNT and CDR2 is YYREEE (reference sequence). V was trimmed by 0 bases and J by 1 base, leaving 18 bases between them. This CDR3 contains 18 residues.

The rearrangement joins TRBV2 to TRBJ2-5, with D perhaps matching TRBD2 (7 bases). V was pared by 3 bases and J by 4 bases, with 12 bases between. The CDR3 extends over 14 amino acids. Germline V CDR1 and CDR2: SNHLY, FYNNEI. CDR3 in amino acids: CASSEKGGRETQYF. CDR3 nucleotide sequence: TGTGCCAGCAGTGAGAAGGGGGGGCGAGAGACCCAGTACTTC.